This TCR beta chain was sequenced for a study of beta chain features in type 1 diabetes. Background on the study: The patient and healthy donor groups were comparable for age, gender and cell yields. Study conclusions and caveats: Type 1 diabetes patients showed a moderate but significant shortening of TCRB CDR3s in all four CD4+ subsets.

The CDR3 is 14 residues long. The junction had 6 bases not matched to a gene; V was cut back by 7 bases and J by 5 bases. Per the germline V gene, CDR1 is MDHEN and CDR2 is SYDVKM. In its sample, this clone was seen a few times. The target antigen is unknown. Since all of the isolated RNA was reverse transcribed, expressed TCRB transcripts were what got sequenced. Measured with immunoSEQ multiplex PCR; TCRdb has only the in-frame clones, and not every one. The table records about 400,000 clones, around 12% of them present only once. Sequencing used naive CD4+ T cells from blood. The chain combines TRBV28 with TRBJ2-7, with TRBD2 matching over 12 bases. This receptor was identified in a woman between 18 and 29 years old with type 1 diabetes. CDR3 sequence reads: CASISLAGGHEQYF. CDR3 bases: TGTGCCAGCATCTCACTAGCGGGAGGCCACGAGCAGTACTTC.